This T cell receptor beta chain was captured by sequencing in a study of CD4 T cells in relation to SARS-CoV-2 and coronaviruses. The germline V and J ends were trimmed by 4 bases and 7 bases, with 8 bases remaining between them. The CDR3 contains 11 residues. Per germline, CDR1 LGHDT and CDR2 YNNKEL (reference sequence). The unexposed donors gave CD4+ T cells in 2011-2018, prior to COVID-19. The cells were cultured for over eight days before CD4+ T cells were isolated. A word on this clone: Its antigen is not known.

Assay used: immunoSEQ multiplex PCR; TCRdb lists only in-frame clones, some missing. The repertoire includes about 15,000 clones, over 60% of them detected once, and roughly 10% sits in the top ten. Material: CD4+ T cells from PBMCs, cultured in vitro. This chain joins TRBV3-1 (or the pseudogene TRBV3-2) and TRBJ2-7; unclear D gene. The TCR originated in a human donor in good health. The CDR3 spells CASSPGREQYF. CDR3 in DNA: TGTGCCAGCAGCCCCGGCCGGGAGCAGTACTTC.